This record concerns one T cell receptor beta chain sequence. Its specificity is not known. The data originate from a study of cytomegalovirus exposure and HLA in healthy donors. Study-wide results and limits: HLA alleles showed associations with 16,951 TCR beta sequences in a later analysis, at a 0.05 false discovery rate.

With 60 Vbeta and 13 Jbeta primers, the PCR was carried out. Produced via immunoSEQ multiplex PCR; TCRdb's table is partial and in-frame only. The sample lists hundreds of thousands of clones; 82% were seen once. V was clipped by 1 base and J by 4 bases; unmatched bases: 5. In germline, CDR1 is MNHEY, CDR2 SMNVEV (reference sequence). The CDR3 totals 16 residues. The receptor comes from a man in his forties in good health and CMV-seropositive. Sequencing was carried out using PBMCs. The rearrangement uses TRBV27 and TRBJ2-1; the match to TRBD2 covers 9 bases. DNA for the CDR3: TGTGCCAGCAGTTTATTAGGGCTAGCGGGATACAATGAGCAGTTCTTC. This gives the protein CASSLLGLAGYNEQFF.